This T cell receptor beta chain was obtained from a study of blood T cell repertoires in COVID-19. As for the study in general: Acute-phase and convalescent COVID-19 samples originated in the United States, Italy and Spain. The analysed material was cDNA or gDNA that came from T cells, B-cell-depleted T cells, or PBMCs.

Authors' methods: Estimates of nucleated cell counts were drawn from the amplification of reference gene primers. Assay used: immunoSEQ multiplex PCR; TCRdb lists only in-frame clones, some missing. V, J and clone size derive from that table, while D and trimming were established from the DNA sequence. The table lists 260,000 or so clones, over 75% of them singletons. Germline V gene sequence: CDR1 SGHAT, CDR2 FQNNGV. V shed 5 bases, J shed 5 bases, and the junction held 5 bases outside the gene matches. The CDR3 is 16 residues long. Sequencing was performed on peripheral blood. This receptor was taken from a human donor in a cohort sampled during active COVID-19. V is TRBV11-2 and J is TRBJ2-3; 15 bases align to TRBD2. The CDR3 loop is CASSPQGLAGGDTQYF. CDR3 nucleotides: TGTGCCAGCAGCCCCCAGGGACTAGCGGGGGGAGATACGCAGTATTTT. The entire variable domain, with the rest obtained from reference TRBV11-2 and TRBJ2-3, is as follows: EAGVAQSPRYKIIEKRQSVAFWCNPISGHATLYWYQQILGQGPKLLIQFQNNGVVDDSQLPKDRFSAERLKGVDSTLKIQPAKLEDSAVYLCASSPQGLAGGDTQYFGPGTRLTVL.